Here is one TCR beta chain with its context. The antigen is undetermined. Extracted from the samples, RNA was reverse transcribed into cDNA to serve as the sequencing template. The repertoire was sequenced with immunoSEQ multiplex PCR; TCRdb's copy has only in-frame clones and lacks some. Among 90,000 to 150,000 clones, about 50% were seen once, and the ten largest hold roughly 0.5%. These data are taken from a study of CD8+ T cells in alopecia areata. Broader study findings: Within the top 100, expanded CD8+ clones significantly decreased with tofacitinib, as did scalp clonality.

Treatment given: oral pan-JAK inhibitor, 5-10 mg twice daily. Germline assignment: CDR1 SQVTM and CDR2 ANQGSEA. The CDR3 length is 12 residues. Trimming shortened V by 6 bases and J by 2 bases, and 10 bases separated the two germline ends. Material: CD4+ T cells sorted from blood, obtained at week 4, from a patient treated with tofacitinib. The rearrangement joins TRBV29-1 to TRBJ1-2; no firm D call. The TCR was taken from a human donor with alopecia areata. CDR3 sequence (DNA): TGCAGCGTGGGAACATCGAACTATGGCTACACCTTC. Encoded protein: CSVGTSNYGYTF.